The rows below give T cell receptor beta chains drawn from one sample of a study of T cells in Graves' hyperthyroidism and ophthalmopathy. TCRdb independently ran MiXCR on the multiplex PCR reads; one entry per CDR3 protein. The sample holds 550,000 to 650,000 distinct CDR3 sequences, approximately 14% seen once. The sample was blood. The receptors were sampled from a woman aged 35 to 49 with Graves' hyperthyroidism. Each CDR3 is given with its conserved first and last residue. Fields, in order: V gene, clone size, J gene, D gene, CDR3 DNA, CDR3 protein. A D gene is named only where the DNA matches it firmly. Size values are once, few and many counts, or a class for expanded clones, and some rows have none.

>TRBV10-3|.|TRBJ2-2|.
TGTGCCATCAAAGGCGGGACAGCGAACACCGGGGAGCTGTTTTTT
CAIKGGTANTGELFF
>TRBV5-1|many|TRBJ2-1|.
TGCGCCAGCAGCTTGGAACCCTTCTACAATGAGCAGTTCTTC
CASSLEPFYNEQFF
>TRBV28|many|TRBJ2-1|.
TGTGCCAGCAGTATAGTAGCCAACAATGAGCAGTTCTTC
CASSIVANNEQFF
>TRBV3-1|many|TRBJ1-2|.
TGTGCCAGCAGCCAGGACGCCACAGGGCGGTTTGGGTATGGCTACACCTTC
CASSQDATGRFGYGYTF
>TRBV27|few|TRBJ2-1|.
TGTGCCAGCAATTATCCGGCGGGGAGCTCCTACAATGAGCAGTTCTTC
CASNYPAGSSYNEQFF
>TRBV15|.|TRBJ2-7|TRBD2
TGTGCCACCAGCAGAGATCGAAAGGCTAGCGGGAGATCCTACGAGCAGTACTTC
CATSRDRKASGRSYEQYF
>TRBV30|many|TRBJ2-7|.
TGTGCCTGCAATATGGCAGGCTACGAGCAGTACTTC
CACNMAGYEQYF
>TRBV7-9|few|TRBJ2-2|.
TGTGCCAGCAGCTTAGATGGAGCAACCGGGGAGCTGTTTTTT
CASSLDGATGELFF
>TRBV5-5|.|TRBJ2-5|.
TGTGCCAGCAGCTTGTCAGGGCCGGAGACCCAGTACTTC
CASSLSGPETQYF
>TRBV7-2|many|TRBJ2-2|TRBD2
TGTGCCAGCAGCCCCGACCGGCTAGCGGGAGAGACCGGGGAGCTGTTTTTT
CASSPDRLAGETGELFF
>TRBV20-1|many|TRBJ2-1|.
TGCAGTGCTAGAGACATTAGTTCCTACAATGAGCAGTTCTTC
CSARDISSYNEQFF
>TRBV11-2|many|TRBJ2-7|.
TGTGCCAGCAGCTTAGCACCGGACTCCTCCTACGAGCAGTACTTC
CASSLAPDSSYEQYF
>TRBV28|many|TRBJ2-1|TRBD2
TGTGCCAGCACACTAGCGGGAGGGGTATATGAGCAGTTCTTC
CASTLAGGVYEQFF
>TRBV28|many|TRBJ2-5|TRBD2
TGTGCCAGCAGTCATGGACTAGCGGGAGGGGCAGAGACCCAGTACTTC
CASSHGLAGGAETQYF
>TRBV25-1|.|TRBJ2-7|TRBD1
TGTGCCAGCGGACAGGGTCACGAGCAGTACTTC
CASGQGHEQYF
>TRBV7-9|many|TRBJ2-7|.
TGTGCCAGCAGCCGACTTCTCGGGCAGGGTCTTTACGAGCAGTACTTC
CASSRLLGQGLYEQYF
>TRBV2|many|TRBJ2-3|.
TGTGCCAGCGCCCTGACTAGAGATACGCAGTATTTT
CASALTRDTQYF
>TRBV28|few|TRBJ2-2|TRBD1
TGTGCCGGCAGTAGACCGGGACAGCTCAACACCGGGGAGCTGTTTTTT
CAGSRPGQLNTGELFF
>TRBV20-1|many|TRBJ2-7|TRBD1
TGCAGTGCTGGTAGTCCGGGGACAGTGTCCTACGAGCAGTACTTC
CSAGSPGTVSYEQYF
>TRBV3-1|many|TRBJ1-5|.
TGTGCCAGCAGCCAAGCCGGAGGGAGCAATCAGCCCCAGCATTTT
CASSQAGGSNQPQHF
>TRBV6-5|many|TRBJ2-7|.
TGTGCCAGCAGTTACCAGGGTATATACGAGCAGTACTTC
CASSYQGIYEQYF
>TRBV9|.|TRBJ2-1|.
TGTGCCAGCAGCGTAGACAGCGGGACACACAATGAGCAGTTCTTC
CASSVDSGTHNEQFF
>TRBV7-2|many|TRBJ2-1|TRBD2
TGTGCCAGCAGCCCCCCCCGGACTAGTTATCGTGAGCAGTTCTTC
CASSPPRTSYREQFF
>TRBV28|many|TRBJ2-7|TRBD2
TGTGCGGCATGCGGGCTAGCGGGAGTTTCACCCTACGAGCAGTACTTC
CAACGLAGVSPYEQYF
>TRBV19|.|TRBJ2-1|TRBD2
TGTGCCAGTAGTATTTTTTCGGGCGGGAGTGGAAATGAGCAGTTCTTC
CASSIFSGGSGNEQFF
>TRBV18|many|TRBJ2-2|TRBD1
TGTGCCAGCTCAACCACAGGGGGGATGAACACCGGGGAGCTGTTTTTT
CASSTTGGMNTGELFF
>TRBV18|.|TRBJ2-2|TRBD1
TGTGCCAGCTCTAGACAGGGCAACGCGAACACCGGGGAGCTGTTTTTT
CASSRQGNANTGELFF
>TRBV12-3/TRBV12-4|many|TRBJ1-1|.
TGTGCCAGCAGGGAGACAGGCGGGATGAACACTGAAGCTTTCTTT
CASRETGGMNTEAFF
>TRBV27|.|TRBJ2-7|.
TGTGCCAGCAGCTCTCAGGAGGCTAACCCCTACGAGCAGTACTTC
CASSSQEANPYEQYF
>TRBV29-1|many|TRBJ2-3|TRBD1
TGCAGCGTTGAAGATCCGAGACAGGGGGGCACAGATACGCAGTATTTT
CSVEDPRQGGTDTQYF
>TRBV10-3|many|TRBJ2-1|TRBD2
TGTGCCATCAGTGGGGGACTAGCGGACAATGAGCAGTTCTTC
CAISGGLADNEQFF
>TRBV7-9|.|TRBJ1-2|.
TGTGCCAGCAGCCCAGCGGGGGAGAACTATGGCTACACCTTC
CASSPAGENYGYTF
>TRBV27|few|TRBJ2-7|.
TGTGCCAGCAGTCCACAGGGCCCTATGAACGAGCAGTACTTC
CASSPQGPMNEQYF
>TRBV30|many|TRBJ2-1|TRBD2
TGTGCCTGGAGGGAACGGACCGTAGGCGGGAGTCGTAATGAGCAGTTCTTC
CAWRERTVGGSRNEQFF
>TRBV6-5|many|TRBJ2-2|TRBD1
TGTGCCAGCAGTTACTATTTGGGACAGGGGGCGGTCGGGGAGCTGTTTTTT
CASSYYLGQGAVGELFF
>TRBV7-8|many|TRBJ2-1|.
TGTGCCAGCAGCAAAAGCGGGCTCTCCTACAATGAGCAGTTCTTC
CASSKSGLSYNEQFF
>TRBV11-2|.|TRBJ1-1|.
TGTGCCAGCAGCTTGGATGGCACACAAGCTTTCTTT
CASSLDGTQAFF
>TRBV4-1|.|TRBJ1-1|.
TGCGCCAGCAGCCAGGGATTTGCCTCTGAAGCTTTCTTT
CASSQGFASEAFF
>TRBV2|many|TRBJ1-4|.
TGTGCCAGCAGTAGCAGGAGGGATGAAAAACTGTTTTTT
CASSSRRDEKLFF
>TRBV20-1|many|TRBJ2-5|.
TGCAGTCCCGCGACAGGGGTCGGGAGGTTGAGGGAGACCCAGTACTTC
CSPATGVGRLRETQYF
>TRBV3-1|many|TRBJ1-2|.
TGTGCCAGCAGCCAAACTGAGGGGCATTGTACCTTC
CASSQTEGHCTF
>TRBV20-1|.|TRBJ1-1|.
TGCAGTGCTAGAGATAGCTCGGGGGCTAATGAAGCTTTCTTT
CSARDSSGANEAFF
>TRBV29-1|.|TRBJ2-7|.
TGCAGCGTTGTGGGTCCCCATCACATATACTACGAGCAGTACTTC
CSVVGPHHIYYEQYF
>TRBV2|many|TRBJ1-4|.
TGTGCCAGCAGTTCAGTGGGGGGAAAACTGTTTTTT
CASSSVGGKLFF
>TRBV6-2/TRBV6-3|few|TRBJ1-2|.
TGTGCCAGCAGTTCAATGAGAGGGCTTGGCTACACCTTC
CASSSMRGLGYTF
>TRBV10-3|.|TRBJ1-3|.
TGTGCCATCAGCCATGGGAGCTCTGGAAACACCATATATTTT
CAISHGSSGNTIYF
>TRBV25-1|.|TRBJ2-1|TRBD1
TGTGCCAGCAGTGATGGACAGGGGTATTCCTACAATGAGCAGTTCTTC
CASSDGQGYSYNEQFF
>TRBV11-3|few|TRBJ2-1|.
TGTGCCAGCAGCTTCCCGGGGAAACCTGAGCAGTTCTTC
CASSFPGKPEQFF
>TRBV18|.|TRBJ2-2|TRBD1
TGTGCCAGCTCGCGGGGACAGGGAACGAACACCGGGGAGCTGTTTTTT
CASSRGQGTNTGELFF
>TRBV28|many|TRBJ2-1|TRBD2
TGTGCCAGCAGTTTTTTACTAGCGGGAGGAGATGAGCAGTTCTTC
CASSFLLAGGDEQFF
>TRBV7-2|many|TRBJ1-1|.
TGTGCCAGCAGCTCGCCACAGGTCATGAACACTGAAGCTTTCTTT
CASSSPQVMNTEAFF
>TRBV6-1|few|TRBJ2-7|TRBD1
TGTGCCAGCAGTTATGGACAGGACGCCTCCTACGAGCAGTACTTC
CASSYGQDASYEQYF
>TRBV13|many|TRBJ2-7|TRBD2
TGTGCCAGCAGCCTCCTTAGCGGGAGAGCTGGGAGGGAGCAGTACTTC
CASSLLSGRAGREQYF
>TRBV6-4|.|TRBJ2-3|TRBD1
TGTGCCAGCAGTGACGGGACAGGGGAAGATACGCAGTATTTT
CASSDGTGEDTQYF
>TRBV6-1|.|TRBJ1-5|.
TGTGCCAGCAGTCCGGTACAGGGAGGTCAGCCCCAGCATTTT
CASSPVQGGQPQHF
>TRBV5-1|few|TRBJ1-2|.
TGCGCCAGCAGCTCCGGTGGGGGAAACTATGGCTACACCTTC
CASSSGGGNYGYTF
>TRBV28|many|TRBJ2-7|.
TGTGCCAGCAGTTTTGACCTACAGGGTAAATTCCCCTACGAGCAGTACTTC
CASSFDLQGKFPYEQYF
>TRBV12-3/TRBV12-4|many|TRBJ1-5|.
TGTGCCAGCAGTTTATCGGGCGGGGCCCAGCATTTT
CASSLSGGAQHF
>TRBV7-2|.|TRBJ1-3|.
TGTGCCAGCAGCTTGGTGGCAGGAGCCTCTGGAAACACCATATATTTT
CASSLVAGASGNTIYF
>TRBV10-3|few|TRBJ1-5|TRBD1
TGTGCCATCAGTGTACAGGGGGCAGTTCAGCCCCAGCATTTT
CAISVQGAVQPQHF